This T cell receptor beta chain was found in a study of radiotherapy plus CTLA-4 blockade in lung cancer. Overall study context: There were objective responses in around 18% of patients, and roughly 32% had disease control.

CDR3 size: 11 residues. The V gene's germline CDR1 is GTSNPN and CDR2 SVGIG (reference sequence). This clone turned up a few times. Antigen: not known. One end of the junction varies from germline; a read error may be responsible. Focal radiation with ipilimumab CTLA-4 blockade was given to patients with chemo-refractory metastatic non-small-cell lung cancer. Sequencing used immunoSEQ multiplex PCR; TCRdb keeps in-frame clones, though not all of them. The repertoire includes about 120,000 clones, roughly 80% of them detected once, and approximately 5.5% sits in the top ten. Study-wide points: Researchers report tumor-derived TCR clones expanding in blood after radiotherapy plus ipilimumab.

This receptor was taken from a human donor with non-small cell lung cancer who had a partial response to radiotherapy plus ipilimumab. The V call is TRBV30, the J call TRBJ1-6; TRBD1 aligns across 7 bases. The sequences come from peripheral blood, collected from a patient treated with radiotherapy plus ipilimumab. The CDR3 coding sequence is TGTGCCTGGAGTTACGGGGACAGATTTTCCTTT. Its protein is CAWSYGDRFSF.